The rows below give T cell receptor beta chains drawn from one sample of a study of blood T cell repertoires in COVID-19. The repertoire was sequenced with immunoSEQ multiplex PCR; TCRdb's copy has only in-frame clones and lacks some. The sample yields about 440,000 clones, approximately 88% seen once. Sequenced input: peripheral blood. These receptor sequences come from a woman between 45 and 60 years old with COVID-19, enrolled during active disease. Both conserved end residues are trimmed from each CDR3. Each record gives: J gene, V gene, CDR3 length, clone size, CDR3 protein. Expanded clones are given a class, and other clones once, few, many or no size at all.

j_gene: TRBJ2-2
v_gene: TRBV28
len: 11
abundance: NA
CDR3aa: ASRDTSVGELF

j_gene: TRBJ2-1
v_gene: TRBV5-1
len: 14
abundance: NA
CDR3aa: ASSPRTSGAWNEQF

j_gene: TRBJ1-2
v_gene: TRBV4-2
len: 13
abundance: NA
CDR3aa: ASSQQNLAFYGYT

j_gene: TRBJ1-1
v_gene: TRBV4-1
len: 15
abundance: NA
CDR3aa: ASSSGTGGFWNTEAF

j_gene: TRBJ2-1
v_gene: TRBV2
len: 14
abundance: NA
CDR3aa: ARRTSGAHGNNEQF

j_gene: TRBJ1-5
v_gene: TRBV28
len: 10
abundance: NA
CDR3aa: ASSTIYTGGH

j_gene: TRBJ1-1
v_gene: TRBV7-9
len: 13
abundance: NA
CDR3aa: ASRGTGGLNTEAF

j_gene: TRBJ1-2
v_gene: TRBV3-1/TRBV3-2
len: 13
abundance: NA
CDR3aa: ASSQERTARYGYT

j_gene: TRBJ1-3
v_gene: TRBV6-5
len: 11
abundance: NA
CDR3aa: ASRREGRNTIY

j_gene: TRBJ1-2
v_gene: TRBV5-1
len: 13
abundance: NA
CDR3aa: ASSLALDFAYGYT

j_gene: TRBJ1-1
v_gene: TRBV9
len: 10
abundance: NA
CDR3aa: ASSVGIGGAF

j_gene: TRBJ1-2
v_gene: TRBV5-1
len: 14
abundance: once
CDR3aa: ASSLEAGAKNYGYT

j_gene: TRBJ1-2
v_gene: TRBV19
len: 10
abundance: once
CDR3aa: ATHQGDYGYT

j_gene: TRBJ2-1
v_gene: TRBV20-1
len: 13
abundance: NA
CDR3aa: SASQYLASGNEQF

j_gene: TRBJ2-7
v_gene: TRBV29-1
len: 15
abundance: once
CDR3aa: SVRLPTRVGRGQEQY

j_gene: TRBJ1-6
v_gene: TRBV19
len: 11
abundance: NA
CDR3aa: ASSIGADSPLH

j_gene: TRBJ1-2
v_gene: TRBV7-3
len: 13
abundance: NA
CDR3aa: ASSSPGTGNYGYT

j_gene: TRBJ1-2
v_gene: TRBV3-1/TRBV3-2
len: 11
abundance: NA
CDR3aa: ASSQESTGRYT

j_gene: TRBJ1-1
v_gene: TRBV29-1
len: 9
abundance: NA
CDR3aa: SVVIYTEAF

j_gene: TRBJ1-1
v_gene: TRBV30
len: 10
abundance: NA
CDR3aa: AWSVLDTEAF

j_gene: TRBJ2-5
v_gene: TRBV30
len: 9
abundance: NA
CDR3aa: AWSSRETQY

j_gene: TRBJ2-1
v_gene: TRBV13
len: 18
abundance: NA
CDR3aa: ASSPRLAGGPGPSYNEQF

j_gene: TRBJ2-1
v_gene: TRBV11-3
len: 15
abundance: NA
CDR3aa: ASSPRLAGGPGNEQF

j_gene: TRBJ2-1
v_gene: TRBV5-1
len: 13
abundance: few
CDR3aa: ASSPAGAATNEQF

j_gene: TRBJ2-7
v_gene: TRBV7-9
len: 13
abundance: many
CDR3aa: ASSPSRTSFYEQY

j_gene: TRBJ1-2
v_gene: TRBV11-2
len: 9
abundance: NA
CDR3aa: ASTSVHGYT

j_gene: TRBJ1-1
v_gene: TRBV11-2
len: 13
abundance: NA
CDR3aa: ASSLAGQGDSEAF

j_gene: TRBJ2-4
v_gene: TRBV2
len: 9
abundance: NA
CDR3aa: ASRLDREDL

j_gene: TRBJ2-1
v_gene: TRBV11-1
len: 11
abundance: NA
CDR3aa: ASSPKDRDEQF

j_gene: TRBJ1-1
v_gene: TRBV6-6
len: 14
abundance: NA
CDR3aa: ASSPTRERMNTEAF

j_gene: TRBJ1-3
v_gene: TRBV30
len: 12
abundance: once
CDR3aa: AWGGHSSGNTIY

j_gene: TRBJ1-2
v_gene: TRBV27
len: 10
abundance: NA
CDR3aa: ASKAGPYGYT

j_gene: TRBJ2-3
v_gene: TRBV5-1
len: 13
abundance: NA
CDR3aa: ASNTVMGGTDTQY

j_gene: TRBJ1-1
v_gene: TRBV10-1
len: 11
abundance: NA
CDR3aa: ASSDGGNTEAF

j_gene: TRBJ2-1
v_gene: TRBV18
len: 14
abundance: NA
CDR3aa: ASSGTDHFSYNEQF

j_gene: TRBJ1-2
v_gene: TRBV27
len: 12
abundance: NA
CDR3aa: ASSSPGTGDGYT

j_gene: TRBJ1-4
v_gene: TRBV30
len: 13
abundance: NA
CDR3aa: AWSLGGGGGEKLF

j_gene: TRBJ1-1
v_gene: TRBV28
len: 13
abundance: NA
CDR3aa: ASSLRTARDTEAF

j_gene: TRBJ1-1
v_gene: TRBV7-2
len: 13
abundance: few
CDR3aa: ASSLSPGLNTEAF

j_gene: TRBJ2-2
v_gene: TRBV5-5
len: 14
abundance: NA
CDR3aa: ASSLIGQLNTGELF